This entry concerns a single TCR beta chain. The CDR3 totals 15 residues. Germline V CDR1 and CDR2: SGHDT, YYEEEE. V shed 8 bases and J shed 0 bases, with 15 bases lying between them. Sequencing used immunoSEQ multiplex PCR; TCRdb keeps in-frame clones, though not all of them. The data hold around 310,000 clones, with around 92% observed a single time. The data were obtained in a study of blood T cell repertoires in COVID-19. Study details: The samples span acute and convalescent COVID-19 from the United States, Italy and Spain. PBMCs, B-cell-depleted T cells, or T cells provided the cDNA or gDNA that made up the material.

This chain joins TRBV5-6 and TRBJ2-1; perhaps TRBD2 as D (6 bases). Specimen: PBMCs or T cells enriched from blood (not recorded which). The sequence derives from a woman aged 30 to 39 who had recovered from COVID-19. CDR3 sequence: CASTSGLSSYNEQFF. As DNA, the CDR3 is TGTGCCAGTACCAGCGGGCTTAGCTCCTACAATGAGCAGTTCTTC.